The 27 T cell receptor beta chains given below trace back to one sample, sequenced in a study of CXCR3-negative and CXCR3-positive naive CD8 T cells (dated by TCRdb to about 2019). TCRdb records NextSeq 550 as the sequencer. The Human TCR Profiling Kit (MiLaboratory) was used to make UMI-labeled 5' RACE TRB cDNA libraries. TCRdb reprocessed the reads and lists each CDR3 protein sequence as a single entry, with no DNA. The table kept for this sample lists 8,000 to 9,500 distinct CDR3 sequences. Over 2% of the sample is in the top ten clones. The sequenced sample consisted of naive CXCR3- CD8+ T cells from blood. Per the publication, the cell subset or site label means: CD45RO-CCR7+CD27+CD95- naive CD8+ T cells lacking CXCR3 (TNR3-). These receptors were collected from a human donor in good health. Some clones in this sample may be carry-over from other donors' samples.

CDR3 sequence reads: CASSSGTSGRARNEQFF. V is TRBV13 and J is TRBJ2-1; TCRdb selects TRBD2, and the lack of DNA leaves this call unchecked. Germline lookup yields CDR1 PRHDT and CDR2 FYEKMQ (reference sequence). The CDR3 spans 17 residues.

This chain joins TRBV7-6 and TRBJ2-3; there is no DNA to check the TCRdb D call of TRBD2. Germline V gene sequence: CDR1 SGHVS, CDR2 FNYEAQ. The CDR3 is 13 residues long. Here the CDR3 reads CASSLDRGSTQYF.

This clonotype is medium-sized by frequency. The chain is built from TRBV2 and TRBJ2-3; checking the TCRdb D call of TRBD2 is not possible without DNA. CDR1 is SNHLY and CDR2 is FYNNEI in the germline V gene. CDR3 length equals 15 residues. CDR3 loop: CASTAGGSSRDTQYF.

V usage is TRBV29-1 and J usage is TRBJ2-3; no DNA is available, so the TRBD2 call from TCRdb remains unchecked. The CDR3 is 15 residues long. Germline CDR1 SQVTM, CDR2 ANQGSEA. This chain's CDR3 is CSGLKSGRGTDTQYF.

The rearrangement links TRBV19 to TRBJ2-2. The germline V gene encodes CDR1 LNHDA and CDR2 SQIVND (reference sequence). The CDR3 extends over 11 amino acids. CDR3 amino acids: CASSSPGELFF.

This clonotype ranks as medium-sized (0.01 to 0.1%) in terms of frequency. The chain couples TRBV28 to TRBJ1-5; TCRdb indicates TRBD1, and absent DNA this call remains unverified. CDR1 is MDHEN and CDR2 is SYDVKM in the germline V gene. CDR3 size: 13 residues. The chain's CDR3 is CASSLRGDQPQHF.

This clonotype shows up as medium-sized by frequency. This sequence joins TRBV20-1 and TRBJ2-1. The CDR3 is 15 amino acids. Per the germline V gene, CDR1 is DFQATT and CDR2 is SNEGSKA (reference sequence). The CDR3 loop is CSARDRRFSYNEQFF.

This clonotype registers medium-sized by frequency. This chain connects TRBV18 to TRBJ1-2. The CDR3 runs 15 residues. From germline, CDR1 is KGHSH and CDR2 LQKENI. This CDR3 is CASSPLEQGVYGYTF.

The chain couples TRBV20-1 to TRBJ2-1; TCRdb's D call, TRBD1, is unchecked because there is no DNA. CDR3 length: 13 residues. Germline CDR1 reads DFQATT; CDR2 reads SNEGSKA (reference sequence). CDR3 loop: CSARETGTHEQFF.

The chain joins TRBV7-9 to TRBJ1-2; there is no DNA to check the TCRdb D call of TRBD1. Germline values: CDR1 SEHNR, CDR2 FQNEAQ (reference sequence). The CDR3 extends over 15 amino acids. The CDR3 sequence: CASSLPMDRLGGYTF.

This clonotype is deemed medium-sized by its frequency. The gene calls are TRBV29-1 and TRBJ2-4; TCRdb returns TRBD1, unconfirmable since there is no DNA. This CDR3 is built from 15 residues. Germline lookup yields CDR1 SQVTM and CDR2 ANQGSEA. CDR3 protein: CSVEDLGDQKNIQYF.

This clonotype is called medium-sized based on its frequency. This chain joins TRBV2 and TRBJ2-7; TCRdb designates TRBD2, a call that cannot be tested without DNA. This CDR3 spans 13 amino acids. Looked up from germline, CDR1 is SNHLY and CDR2 is FYNNEI. The chain's CDR3 is CASRAGSAYEQYF.

The V gene is TRBV6-5, the J gene TRBJ1-1; TCRdb gives TRBD1 as the D gene, but with no DNA this cannot be confirmed. The germline V gene has CDR1 MNHEY and CDR2 SVGAGI. There are 15 residues in the CDR3. The CDR3: CASSYWGTGPPEAFF.

The chain combines TRBV29-1 with TRBJ2-7; TCRdb names TRBD1, which stays unverified in the absence of DNA. The CDR3 has 14 amino acids. Germline values: CDR1 SQVTM, CDR2 ANQGSEA. CDR3 region: CSVEGGQGSYEQYF.

This clonotype is medium-sized by frequency. The chain joins TRBV5-1 to TRBJ2-5. Per germline, CDR1 SGHRS and CDR2 YFSETQ. This CDR3 comprises 14 residues. This CDR3 is CASSFLGNQETQYF.

The chain carries TRBV13 and TRBJ1-4; the D gene TCRdb calls, TRBD1, cannot be checked with no DNA. Per germline, CDR1 PRHDT and CDR2 FYEKMQ (reference sequence). This CDR3 contains 15 residues. The CDR3 protein is CASSSLWAGNEKLFF.

In terms of frequency, this clonotype is medium-sized (0.01 to 0.1%). The chain couples TRBV29-1 to TRBJ2-5; TCRdb proposes TRBD1, but this gene call is untestable without DNA. This CDR3 is 12 amino acids long. Germline CDR1 and CDR2: SQVTM and ANQGSEA. The CDR3 loop reads CSGRTGRETQYF.

The chain has TRBV29-1 and TRBJ2-1; TCRdb picks TRBD1, but there is no DNA to check that call. The CDR3 spans 14 residues. Germline V gene data show CDR1 as SQVTM and CDR2 as ANQGSEA. The CDR3 loop reads CSVEEEKLGGEQFF.

By frequency, this clonotype registers medium-sized. The chain carries TRBV4-2 and TRBJ2-7; TCRdb's assignment of TRBD2 cannot be checked, as there is no DNA. Looked up from germline, CDR1 is LGHNA and CDR2 is YNFKEQ. The CDR3 is 16 amino acids. CDR3 region: CASSQDILAGVLEQYF.

The chain uses TRBV4-1 and TRBJ2-1; TCRdb designates TRBD2, a call that cannot be tested without DNA. Looked up from germline, CDR1 is MGHRA and CDR2 is YSYEKL. This CDR3 region has 14 residues. CDR3 sequence: CASSQGSLGGEQFF.

V and J are TRBV29-1 and TRBJ2-1; TCRdb reports TRBD1, a call that lacks DNA to check it against. Per the germline V gene, CDR1 is SQVTM and CDR2 is ANQGSEA. The CDR3 totals 14 residues. CDR3 sequence reads: CSVEDVRGLNEQFF.

This clonotype is deemed medium-sized by its frequency. The chain joins TRBV20-1 to TRBJ1-2; absent DNA, TCRdb's TRBD1 call cannot be checked. CDR1 is DFQATT, CDR2 SNEGSKA, per germline (reference sequence). This CDR3 has 14 amino acids. The chain's CDR3 is CSAPRDRDNYGYTF.

V usage is TRBV7-6 and J usage is TRBJ2-1; TCRdb's D call of TRBD2 is untestable without DNA. Germline CDR1 and CDR2: SGHVS and FNYEAQ. CDR3 size: 15 residues. CDR3 in amino acids: CASSFYAGVYNEQFF.

This clonotype is labeled medium-sized based on frequency. The chain has TRBV18 and TRBJ2-7; TCRdb picks TRBD2, but there is no DNA to check that call. The germline V gene encodes CDR1 KGHSH and CDR2 LQKENI. This CDR3 contains 14 residues. The CDR3 loop reads CASSPRGGSYEQYF.

Frequency places this clonotype as medium-sized. This rearrangement joins TRBV4-1 to TRBJ2-1; TCRdb indicates TRBD2, and absent DNA this call remains unverified. CDR3 size: 17 residues. Per the germline V gene, CDR1 is MGHRA and CDR2 is YSYEKL. CDR3 loop: CASSQETGTSGRHEQFF.

The chain uses TRBV7-2 and TRBJ2-1; lacking DNA, the TRBD2 call made by TCRdb goes unchecked. This CDR3 comprises 15 residues. Germline-derived CDR1 and CDR2 are SGHTA and FQGNSA. The CDR3 here is CASSLISAAHNEQFF.

The chain carries TRBV12-3 or TRBV12-4 and TRBJ2-3; the D call of TRBD2 rests on TCRdb alone, since no DNA is present to check it. CDR3 size: 14 residues. The CDR3 loop is CASASGGFTDTQYF.